The 6 T cell receptor beta chains presented below share a single source sample, sequenced in a study of blood T cell repertoires in COVID-19 (dated by TCRdb to 2018 to 2021). The library was prepared using the immunoSEQ multiplex PCR assay. Drawn from immuneACCESS, this table holds only the in-frame rearrangements with V and J called that TCRdb kept. Clones are partly lost; checked studies trace under half to an unresolved V gene and leave the rest unexplained. The sample records about 300,000 clones, 75% to 90% of which are singletons. About 5.2% of the sample rests with the top ten. Sequencing was performed on PBMCs or T cells enriched from blood (not recorded which). These receptors were obtained from a man aged 60 to 75 who had recovered from COVID-19.

The chain recombines TRBV6-2 or TRBV6-3 with TRBJ2-3; TRBD1 aligns across 10 bases. Germline V lookup: CDR1 MNHEY, CDR2 SVGEGT. This CDR3 has 17 amino acids. J lost 2 bases, V lost 3 bases, and 8 bases had no gene match. The DNA for the CDR3 is TGTGCCAGCAGTTATCCCCCTGGGACAGGGGTCACAGATACGCAGTATTTT. It encodes CASSYPPGTGVTDTQYF.

The chain has TRBV14 and TRBJ2-1; D may be TRBD1 (6 bases). CDR3 length: 16 residues. Germline V gives CDR1 SGHDN, CDR2 FVKESK. Trimming cost V 3 bases and J 3 bases, with 15 bases left between them. For the CDR3, the DNA is TGTGCCAGCAGCCAGGGACAACGTGGAGTCTACAATGAGCAGTTCTTC. Translated: CASSQGQRGVYNEQFF.

The V call is TRBV19, the J call TRBJ1-5, with a tentative D call TRBD1 (5 bases). Germline V gene sequence: CDR1 LNHDA, CDR2 SQIVND (reference sequence). The CDR3 extends over 15 amino acids. V lost 2 bases and J lost 3, with 11 bases in between. The CDR3 bases are TGTGCCAGTAGTATAACAGGTGGAGTCAATCAGCCCCAGCATTTT. Protein product: CASSITGGVNQPQHF.

The chain recombines TRBV19 with TRBJ1-1; possible D gene TRBD1, 6 bases. The CDR3 contains 14 residues. Germline V gene sequence: CDR1 LNHDA, CDR2 SQIVND (reference sequence). Trimming removed 5 bases at V and 5 bases at J, with 15 bases between. For the CDR3, the DNA is TGTGCCAGTAGTGAGACAGGTTCGTTTACTGAAGCTTTCTTT. It specifies CASSETGSFTEAFF.

This clone occurred once. V is TRBV7-9 and J is TRBJ2-1; 12 positions agree with TRBD2. Germline loops: CDR1 SEHNR, CDR2 FQNEAQ (reference sequence). The CDR3 sequence is 17 residues long. V dropped 0 bases and J dropped 9; count of bases not matched to a gene: 9. The CDR3 coding sequence is TGTGCCAGCAGCTTAGCCCCCTCCGGACTAGCGGGATTTGAGCAGTTCTTC. This encodes CASSLAPSGLAGFEQFF.

The chain recombines TRBV28 with TRBJ2-7; 7 bases are shared with TRBD1. Germline V gene sequence: CDR1 MDHEN, CDR2 SYDVKM. V trimming: 5 bases; J trimming: 6 bases; junction bases outside the gene matches: 10. The CDR3 totals 14 residues. CDR3 loop: CASSPPGQSFEQYF. For the CDR3, the DNA is TGTGCCAGCAGTCCCCCGGGACAGTCTTTCGAGCAGTACTTC.